This entry lists 17 T cell receptor beta chains sequenced from one sample in a study of shared clonotypes between healthy human individuals. TCRdb keeps only in-frame clones here, not all; method: immunoSEQ multiplex PCR. The sample lists about 1.1 million clones; around 78% were seen once. Sequencing used memory CD4+ T cells from PBMCs. The subset denotes: CD45RA-negative fraction. The origin of the receptors is a young man in good health. Some clones in this sample may be carry-over from other donors' samples.

This chain uses TRBV30 with TRBJ1-2; D perhaps matches TRBD1 (5 bases). Trimming cost V 2 bases and J 7 bases, with 17 bases left between them. Germline CDR1 is GTSNPN and CDR2 is SVGIG (reference sequence). This CDR3 contains 14 residues. CDR3 protein: CAWSSAGAGSGYTF. CDR3 in DNA: TGTGCCTGGAGTTCCGCTGGGGCGGGATCTGGCTACACCTTC. Together with reference TRBV30 and TRBJ1-2, the CDR3 gives the full variable domain: SQTIHQWPATLVQPVGSPLSLECTVEGTSNPNLYWYRQAAGRGLQLLFYSVGIGQISSEVPQNLSASRPQDRQFILSSKKLLLSDSGFYLCAWSSAGAGSGYTFGSGTRLTVV.

The genes are TRBV18 and TRBJ2-5; perhaps TRBD1 as D (5 bases). Trimming cost V 0 bases and J 2 bases, with 10 bases left between them. CDR3 length equals 15 residues. In germline, CDR1 is KGHSH, CDR2 LQKENI. The CDR3: CASSPPSGRQETQYF. In nucleotides, the CDR3 is TGTGCCAGCTCACCACCATCAGGGCGGCAAGAGACCCAGTACTTC. The entire variable domain, with the rest obtained from reference TRBV18 and TRBJ2-5, is as follows: NAGVMQNPRHLVRRRGQEARLRCSPMKGHSHVYWYRQLPEEGLKFMVYLQKENIIDESGMPKERFSAEFPKEGPSILRIQQVVRGDSAAYFCASSPPSGRQETQYFGPGTRLLVL.

The table lists this clone with a count of one. In nucleotides, the CDR3 is TGTGCCAGCTTTGGACAGGGGGCCACCGGGGAGCTGTTTTTT. It yields the protein CASFGQGATGELFF. The chain carries TRBV18 and TRBJ2-2; 11 nucleotides agree with TRBD1. With 7 bases clipped from V and 4 bases from J, the junction kept 2 bases outside the gene matches. This CDR3 region has 14 residues. Germline V gene sequence: CDR1 KGHSH, CDR2 LQKENI. Full variable domain (remainder filled in from reference TRBV18 and TRBJ2-2): NAGVMQNPRHLVRRRGQEARLRCSPMKGHSHVYWYRQLPEEGLKFMVYLQKENIIDESGMPKERFSAEFPKEGPSILRIQQVVRGDSAAYFCASFGQGATGELFFGEGSRLTVL.

The chain recombines TRBV5-5 with TRBJ2-2, with 14 bases lining up with TRBD2. The trim removed 0 bases at V and 7 bases at J, leaving 8 bases unmatched. The CDR3 covers 18 residues. CDR1 and CDR2 from the germline V gene are SGHKS and YYEKEE (reference sequence). CDR3 in amino acids: CASSLGLAGGPFGGELFF. Written as DNA, the CDR3 is TGTGCCAGCAGCTTGGGACTAGCGGGAGGGCCTTTTGGCGGGGAGCTGTTTTTT.

This clone was observed a single time. The chain employs TRBV27 and TRBJ1-1, with 7 bases fitting TRBD1. Germline loops: CDR1 MNHEY, CDR2 SMNVEV (reference sequence). The CDR3 consists of 13 residues. With 8 bases clipped from V and 1 base from J, the junction kept 4 bases outside the gene matches. DNA of the CDR3: TGTGCCAGCGAAGACAGGGCGAACACTGAAGCTTTCTTT. It codes for CASEDRANTEAFF.

This clone was detected only once. A much larger clonotype is one base distant, so this may be a read error. The sample contains more than one DNA sequence encoding this CDR3. The chain couples TRBV5-1 to TRBJ2-5; D is unclear. CDR1 is SGHRS and CDR2 is YFSETQ in the germline V gene. The CDR3 consists of 11 residues. V gave up 3 bases and J gave up 2 bases, with 2 bases separating them. The CDR3 DNA is TGCGCCAGCAGCTCACAAGAGACCCAGTACTTC. Amino acid sequence: CASSSQETQYF.

In this sample, this clone turned up once. The genes are TRBV18 and TRBJ2-1; 7 bases are shared with TRBD1. Germline assignment: CDR1 KGHSH and CDR2 LQKENI. V trimming: 0 bases; J trimming: 2 bases; junction bases outside the gene matches: 1. The CDR3 is 15 residues long. CDR3 sequence: CASSPPGTAYNEQFF. The CDR3, as DNA: TGTGCCAGCTCACCACCCGGGACAGCCTACAATGAGCAGTTCTTC.

The sample holds a few counts of this clone. The V call is TRBV5-1, the J call TRBJ1-4; possibly TRBD1 for D (5 bases). The germline gives CDR1 SGHRS, CDR2 YFSETQ. Trimming removed 2 bases from V and 8 bases from J, with 13 bases in between. This CDR3 spans 14 amino acids. The CDR3 is CASSLKQGREKLFF. In nucleotides, the CDR3 is TGCGCCAGCAGCTTAAAGCAGGGACGGGAAAAACTGTTTTTT.

This chain connects TRBV19 to TRBJ1-4, with D maybe TRBD1 (5 bases). The CDR3 runs to 16 residues. Between the trimmed V and J ends, which lost 1 base and 1 base, there was a span of 10 bases. From germline, CDR1 is LNHDA and CDR2 SQIVND (reference sequence). The CDR3 here is CASSIGADRTNEKLFF. CDR3 coding DNA: TGTGCCAGTAGTATAGGGGCCGACAGAACTAATGAAAAACTGTTTTTT.

This chain connects TRBV28 to TRBJ1-5, with 7 bases lining up with TRBD1. Germline V gives CDR1 MDHEN, CDR2 SYDVKM. After removal of 5 bases from V and 3 bases from J, the junction contained 7 bases not matched to a gene. This CDR3 has 15 residues. The chain's CDR3 is CASSPGGTVNQPQHF. Written as DNA, the CDR3 is TGTGCCAGCAGTCCTGGGGGGACAGTCAATCAGCCCCAGCATTTT.

This clone was counted a few times. The chain recombines TRBV27 with TRBJ2-1; D is perhaps TRBD2 (5 bases). V gave up 6 bases and J gave up 3 bases, with 24 bases separating them. The germline V gene encodes CDR1 MNHEY and CDR2 SMNVEV (reference sequence). This CDR3 spans 18 amino acids. This CDR3 is CASRQRRSDYSDYNEQFF. The CDR3 DNA sequence: TGTGCCAGCAGGCAAAGAAGGTCTGACTATTCTGACTACAATGAGCAGTTCTTC.

This clone was seen more than once but under ten times. The genes are TRBV6-5 and TRBJ2-3; D unclear. Germline lookup yields CDR1 MNHEY and CDR2 SVGAGI. V dropped 6 bases and J dropped 4 bases, with 11 bases sitting between them. The CDR3 runs to 13 residues. The CDR3 protein is CASRQSGADTQYF. CDR3 nucleotides: TGTGCCAGCAGGCAATCGGGTGCAGATACGCAGTATTTT.

The rearrangement joins TRBV18 to TRBJ2-2; D is ambiguous. V shed 1 base and J shed 3 bases, with 6 bases lying between them. Germline V gene data show CDR1 as KGHSH and CDR2 as LQKENI. This CDR3 is built from 14 residues. The CDR3 bases are TGTGCCAGCTCACCACTACAGTACACCGGGGAGCTGTTTTTT. It encodes CASSPLQYTGELFF.

The chain employs TRBV18 and TRBJ2-7; TRBD2 matches 8 bases. The CDR3 spans 15 residues. Germline-derived CDR1 and CDR2 are KGHSH and LQKENI. V shed 5 bases and J 2 bases; nucleotides not matched to a gene: 8. CDR3 DNA: TGTGCCAGCTCAACTGTAGCGGGATTTGCCTACGAGCAGTACTTC. Translating gives CASSTVAGFAYEQYF. Full variable domain (outside the CDR3, taken from reference TRBV18 and TRBJ2-7): NAGVMQNPRHLVRRRGQEARLRCSPMKGHSHVYWYRQLPEEGLKFMVYLQKENIIDESGMPKERFSAEFPKEGPSILRIQQVVRGDSAAYFCASSTVAGFAYEQYFGPGTRLTVT.

This clone appeared once. The V and J genes are TRBV5-1 and TRBJ2-1, with a weak D call TRBD1 (5 bases). V lost 4 bases, J lost 0 bases, and 14 bases lay in between. Germline V CDR1 and CDR2: SGHRS, YFSETQ. This CDR3 has 16 amino acids. Here the CDR3 reads CASSLGRSSSYNEQFF. The DNA of the CDR3 is TGCGCCAGCAGCCTGGGGCGGTCCAGCTCCTACAATGAGCAGTTCTTC.

This clone was recorded a few times. This rearrangement joins TRBV4-2 to TRBJ2-4; TRBD1 is a possible D gene (5 bases). The CDR3 covers 14 residues. V was pared by 0 bases and J by 6 bases, with 9 bases between. Per the germline V gene, CDR1 is LGHNA and CDR2 is YNFKEQ. In DNA form, the CDR3 reads TGTGCCAGCAGCCAAGATACAGGTCCAAACATTCAGTACTTC. Its protein product is CASSQDTGPNIQYF.

CDR3 residues: CASSYQGVYEQYF. CDR3 nucleotides: TGTGCCAGCTCTTATCAGGGTGTCTACGAGCAGTACTTC. The rearrangement uses TRBV7-2 and TRBJ2-7; TRBD1 is a possible D gene (5 bases). This CDR3 comprises 13 residues. Trimming left V 8 bases short and J 3 bases short, with 14 bases between. The germline CDR1 and CDR2 sequences are SGHTA and FQGNSA.